The 10 T cell receptor beta chains below all came from one sample that was sequenced in a study of long-term antiretroviral therapy in people with HIV. Version v3.0 of the immunoSEQ assay was performed at survey level. Using immunoSEQ multiplex PCR, the repertoire was profiled, and TCRdb retains in-frame clones only, with some absent. Among about 25,000 clones listed, about 88% were seen once. Specimen: unsorted PBMCs, collected 1.9 years after starting antiretroviral therapy. The receptor set was obtained from a woman in her 30s with HIV.

V and J are TRBV30 and TRBJ1-2; TRBD1 is a possible D gene (6 bases). The length of the CDR3 is 10 residues. Germline values: CDR1 GTSNPN, CDR2 SVGIG (reference sequence). Trimming removed 5 bases at V and 6 bases at J, with 7 bases between. This CDR3 is CAWGGHGYTF. The CDR3 region has the DNA TGTGCCTGGGGGGGCCATGGCTACACCTTC.

The chain recombines TRBV5-6 with TRBJ1-1; D remains unclear. Germline-derived CDR1 and CDR2 are SGHDT and YYEEEE. The V and J ends lost 0 bases and 3 bases respectively, with 12 bases between them. The CDR3 has 15 residues. The CDR3 sequence: CASSLESKAYTEAFF. In nucleotides, the CDR3 is TGTGCCAGCAGCTTGGAGTCCAAGGCCTACACTGAAGCTTTCTTT.

This rearrangement joins TRBV5-1 to TRBJ2-1; 7 nucleotides agree with TRBD2. This CDR3 comprises 15 residues. V trimming: 7 bases; J trimming: 2 bases; junction bases outside the gene matches: 9. Per germline, CDR1 SGHRS and CDR2 YFSETQ. CDR3 region: CASFGGGGAYNEQFF. CDR3 coding DNA: TGCGCCAGCTTCGGCGGGGGTGGGGCCTACAATGAGCAGTTCTTC.

The chain carries TRBV6-1 and TRBJ1-2; D uncertain. Between the trimmed V and J ends, which lost 5 bases and 6 bases, there was a span of 16 bases. The V gene's germline CDR1 is MNHNS and CDR2 SASEGT. The CDR3 has 14 amino acids. The CDR3 spells CASSNLASVHGYTF. As DNA, the CDR3 is TGTGCCAGCAGTAACTTAGCGTCGGTCCATGGCTACACCTTC.

This chain links TRBV10-3 with TRBJ2-5; the match to TRBD1 covers 11 bases. The junction had 4 bases not matched to a gene; V was cut back by 0 bases and J by 1 base. The CDR3 sequence is 17 residues long. From germline, CDR1 is ENHRY and CDR2 SYGVKD. As DNA, the CDR3 is TGTGCCATCAGTGAGTCGATAGGGACAGGGGGCCAAGAGACCCAGTACTTC. It yields the protein CAISESIGTGGQETQYF.

The V and J genes are TRBV6-5 and TRBJ1-2, with 7 bases aligning to TRBD1. V shed 6 bases, J shed 7 bases, and the junction held 8 bases outside the gene matches. CDR3 length equals 13 residues. CDR1 and CDR2 (germline): MNHEY, SVGAGI. The CDR3 region is CASSLGTEGGYTF. For the CDR3, the DNA is TGTGCCAGCAGCCTAGGGACAGAGGGTGGCTACACCTTC.

V and J are TRBV7-2 and TRBJ2-1, with a tentative D call TRBD2 (7 bases). CDR3 length equals 15 residues. The germline V gene has CDR1 SGHTA and CDR2 FQGNSA. V was trimmed by 3 bases and J by 3 bases, leaving 12 bases between them. CDR3 bases: TGTGCCAGCAGCTTCGACGGGGGGCACTACAATGAGCAGTTCTTC. Protein: CASSFDGGHYNEQFF.

The V call is TRBV10-1, the J call TRBJ2-1, with 7 bases aligning to TRBD1. The J segment lost 6 bases and the V segment lost 4 bases, leaving 15 bases of the junction unmatched. Germline CDR1 reads WNHNN; CDR2 reads SYGVQD (reference sequence). The length of the CDR3 is 17 residues. CDR3 sequence: CASSGVRQGRGANEQFF. CDR3 in DNA: TGCGCCAGCAGTGGGGTCCGACAGGGCCGAGGGGCCAATGAGCAGTTCTTC.

This chain uses TRBV7-9 with TRBJ1-3; perhaps TRBD1 as D (5 bases). This CDR3 contains 16 residues. Trimming removed 5 bases at V and 4 bases at J, with 18 bases between. CDR1 and CDR2 (germline): SEHNR, FQNEAQ (reference sequence). CDR3 sequence reads: CASSPNLGQVGNTIYF. The CDR3 DNA reads TGTGCCAGCAGCCCCAATTTGGGGCAGGTAGGAAACACCATATATTTT.

The chain recombines TRBV19 with TRBJ2-2; D might be TRBD1 (6 bases). CDR1 is LNHDA, CDR2 SQIVND, per germline (reference sequence). V dropped 1 base and J dropped 4 bases, with 13 bases sitting between them. This CDR3 region has 16 residues. The CDR3 sequence: CASSIVTGQSTGELFF. In DNA, the CDR3 is TGTGCCAGTAGTATAGTAACAGGGCAGAGCACCGGGGAGCTGTTTTTT.